The T cell receptor beta chain described here comes from a study of OX40 agonist ivuxolimab in advanced cancers. Anyone with autoimmune disease history or systemic immunosuppression was excluded. This clone was seen once. Its antigen is not identified. Overall study results and limits: By week 6 at 0.1 to 3.0 mg/kg, blood CD4+ and CD8+ T cells had expanded clonally.

Assay used: immunoSEQ multiplex PCR; TCRdb lists only in-frame clones, some missing. Of roughly 26,000 clones listed, about 90% are singletons. Germline V gene lookup returns CDR1 SNHLY and CDR2 FYNNEI. The CDR3 is 14 amino acids. The V and J ends lost 10 bases and 4 bases, in that order; junction bases with no gene match: 5. The source of this sequence is an adult with an advanced solid tumor such as melanoma, head and neck, liver or kidney cancer. Here the sequenced sample was CD4+ or CD8+ T cells sorted from blood, taken in a trial of the OX40 agonist ivuxolimab. The chain couples TRBV2 to TRBJ2-1; 12 bases align to TRBD2. CDR3 bases: TGTGCCACCCGACTAGCGGGGGCGTACAATGAGCAGTTCTTC. Its protein product is CATRLAGAYNEQFF. The whole variable domain, filled in from reference TRBV2 and TRBJ2-1, reads EPEVTQTPSHQVTQMGQEVILRCVPISNHLYFYWYRQILGQKVEFLVSFYNNEISEKSEIFDDQFSVERPDGSNFTLKIRSTKLEDSAMYFCATRLAGAYNEQFFGPGTRLTVL.